Sequencing of this T cell receptor beta chain was carried out in a study of blood T cell repertoires in COVID-19. As for the study in general: The United States, Italy and Spain supplied acute and convalescent COVID-19 samples. T cells, B-cell-depleted T cells, or PBMCs supplied cDNA or gDNA.

V shed 6 bases, J shed 5 bases, and the junction held 7 bases outside the gene matches. There are 14 residues in the CDR3. Germline assignment: CDR1 SGHTA and CDR2 FQGTGA. Participants spanned ages roughly 18 to 95 years and resided in roughly 22 US areas. Clones were sequenced by immunoSEQ multiplex PCR, and TCRdb holds only the in-frame ones, with some missing. The sample has 200,000 to 300,000 clones, around 87% seen once. Sequencing was carried out using PBMCs or T cells enriched from blood (not recorded which). This rearrangement joins TRBV7-3 to TRBJ2-5, with 9 bases fitting TRBD1. This clonotype was sampled from a woman in her thirties or forties with acute COVID-19. The CDR3 DNA reads TGTGCCAGCAGACCGACAGGGGGTGGTGAGACCCAGTACTTC. This translates into CASRPTGGGETQYF.